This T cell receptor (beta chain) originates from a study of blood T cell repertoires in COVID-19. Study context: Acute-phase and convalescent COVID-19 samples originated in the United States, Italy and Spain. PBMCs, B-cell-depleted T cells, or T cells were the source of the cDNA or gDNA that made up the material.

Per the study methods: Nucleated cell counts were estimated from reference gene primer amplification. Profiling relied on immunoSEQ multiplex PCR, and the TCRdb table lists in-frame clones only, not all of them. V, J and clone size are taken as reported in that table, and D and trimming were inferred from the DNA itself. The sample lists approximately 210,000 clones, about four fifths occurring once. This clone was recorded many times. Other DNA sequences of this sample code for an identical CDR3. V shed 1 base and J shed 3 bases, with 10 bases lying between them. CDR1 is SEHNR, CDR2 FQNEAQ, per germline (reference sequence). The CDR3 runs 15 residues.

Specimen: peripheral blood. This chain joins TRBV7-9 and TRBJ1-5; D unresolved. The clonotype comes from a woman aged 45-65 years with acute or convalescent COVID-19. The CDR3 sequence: CASSLGPGFNQPQHF. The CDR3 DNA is TGTGCCAGCAGCTTAGGACCGGGATTCAATCAGCCCCAGCATTTT.